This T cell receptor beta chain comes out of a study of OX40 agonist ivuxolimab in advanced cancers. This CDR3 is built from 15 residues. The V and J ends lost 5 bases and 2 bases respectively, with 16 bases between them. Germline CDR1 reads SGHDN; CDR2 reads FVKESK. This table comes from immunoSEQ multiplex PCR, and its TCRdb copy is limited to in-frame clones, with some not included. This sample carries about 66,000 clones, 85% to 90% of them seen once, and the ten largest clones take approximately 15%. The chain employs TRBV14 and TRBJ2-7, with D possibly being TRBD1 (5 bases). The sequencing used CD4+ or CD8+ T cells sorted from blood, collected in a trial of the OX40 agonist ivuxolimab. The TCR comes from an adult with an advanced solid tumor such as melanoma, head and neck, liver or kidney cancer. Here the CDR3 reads CASSSPGQGTYEQYF. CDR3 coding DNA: TGTGCCAGCAGCAGCCCCGGTCAGGGAACCTACGAGCAGTACTTC.